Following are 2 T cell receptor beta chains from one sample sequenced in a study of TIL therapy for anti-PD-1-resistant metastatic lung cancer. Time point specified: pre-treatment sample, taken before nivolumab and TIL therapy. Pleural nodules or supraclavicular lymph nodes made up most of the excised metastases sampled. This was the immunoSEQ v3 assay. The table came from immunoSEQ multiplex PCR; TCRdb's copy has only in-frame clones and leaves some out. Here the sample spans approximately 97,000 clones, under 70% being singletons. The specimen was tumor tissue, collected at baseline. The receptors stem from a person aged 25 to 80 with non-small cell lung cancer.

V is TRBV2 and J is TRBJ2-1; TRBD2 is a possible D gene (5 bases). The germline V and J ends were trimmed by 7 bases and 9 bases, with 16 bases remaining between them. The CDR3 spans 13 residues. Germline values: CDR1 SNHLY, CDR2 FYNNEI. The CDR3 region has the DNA TGTGCCAGCAACTCCATCATAGCGTCTGAGCAGTTCTTC. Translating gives CASNSIIASEQFF.

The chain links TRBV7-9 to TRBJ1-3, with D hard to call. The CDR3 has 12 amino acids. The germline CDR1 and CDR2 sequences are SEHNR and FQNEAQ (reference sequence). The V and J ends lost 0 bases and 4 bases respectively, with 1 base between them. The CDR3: CASSLAGNTIYF. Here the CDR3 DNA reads TGTGCCAGCAGCTTAGCCGGAAACACCATATATTTT.